This T cell receptor beta chain was captured by sequencing in a study of Graves' ophthalmopathy and Graves' hyperthyroidism. Disease in donors with ophthalmopathy had moderate-to-severe activity, CAS ≥3, NOSPECS ≥4 and under 3 months' duration. The PBMCs were taken from approximately 11 ml of fresh peripheral blood. The table lists this clonotype with many counts. The antigen remains undetermined. Germline trimming cut 5 bases from V and 4 bases from J; bases unmatched to any gene: 10. Per the germline V gene, CDR1 is SGHTA and CDR2 is FQGTGA. This CDR3 spans 18 amino acids. Broader study findings: From stable hyperthyroidism, ophthalmopathy was separated by a 13-signature model with 87.88% sensitivity and around 80% specificity.

Amplification targeted the TCR beta CDR3 regions, with RNA transcripts as the source material. The first-round RT-PCR employed HTBI primers together with the Qiagen OneStep RT-PCR kit. A multiplex PCR was then performed as the second round. TCRdb reprocessed the multiplex PCR reads via MiXCR and lists one record per CDR3 protein. The sample yields some 520,000 distinct CDR3 sequences, approximately 15% seen once. This chain joins TRBV7-3 and TRBJ2-2; 13 bases match TRBD2. The receptor was isolated from a woman under 40 with Graves' ophthalmopathy. Source material: blood. The DNA for the CDR3 is TGTGCCAGCAGCCCGAGGACTAGCGGGAGTTGGGGCACCGGGGAGCTGTTTTTT. Encoded protein: CASSPRTSGSWGTGELFF.